The 2 T cell receptor beta chains presented below share a single source sample, sequenced in a study of cytomegalovirus exposure and HLA in healthy donors. Amplification used 60 Vbeta primers and 13 Jbeta primers. The method was immunoSEQ multiplex PCR; TCRdb's version includes in-frame clones alone and lacks a portion of them. Of approximately 170,000 clones in the sample, approximately 78% were seen once. The sample was PBMCs. These receptors came from a male donor in good health and CMV-seronegative.

This sequence joins TRBV29-1 and TRBJ2-7; perhaps TRBD1 as D (5 bases). This CDR3 has 10 amino acids. Trimming shortened V by 8 bases and J by 3 bases, and 8 bases separated the two germline ends. Germline V lookup: CDR1 SQVTM, CDR2 ANQGSEA. The CDR3 bases are TGCAGCACCGACAGCTACGAGCAGTACTTC. Translating gives CSTDSYEQYF.

The V gene is TRBV5-1, the J gene TRBJ1-5, with D maybe TRBD1 (5 bases). The V and J ends lost 0 bases and 1 base respectively, with 8 bases between them. Germline V CDR1 and CDR2: SGHRS, YFSETQ. This CDR3 comprises 15 residues. CDR3 in amino acids: CASSLEAGSNQPQHF. The CDR3 coding sequence is TGCGCCAGCAGCTTGGAGGCAGGGAGCAATCAGCCCCAGCATTTT.